This passage covers 8 T cell receptor beta chains from one sample sequenced in a study of PD-L1 blockade in urothelial cancer. Clones were sequenced by immunoSEQ multiplex PCR, and TCRdb holds only the in-frame ones, with some missing. Here the sample spans fewer than 100,000 clones, 70% to 90% being singletons. Time point reported: pretreatment peripheral blood. This specimen consisted of PBMCs, obtained around atezolizumab (anti-PD-L1) treatment. The receptors come from a man aged 40-55 years with urothelial cancer.

This chain links TRBV5-1 with TRBJ1-1, with 10 nucleotides matching TRBD1. The CDR3 consists of 12 residues. V shed 5 bases and J 8 bases; nucleotides not matched to a gene: 3. Per germline, CDR1 SGHRS and CDR2 YFSETQ. As DNA, the CDR3 is TGCGCCAGCAGGCAGACAGGGGGCGAAGCTTTCTTT. It encodes CASRQTGGEAFF.

This clone has a handful of counts. The chain couples TRBV6-5 to TRBJ1-2; TRBD1 matches at 8 bases. V gave up 5 bases and J gave up 7 bases; unmatched junction bases: 6. The CDR3 covers 13 residues. Looked up from germline, CDR1 is MNHEY and CDR2 is SVGAGI. The CDR3: CASSSETGAGYTF. The CDR3 DNA reads TGTGCCAGCAGTAGCGAGACAGGGGCTGGCTACACCTTC.

The V gene is TRBV27, the J gene TRBJ1-2; D remains ambiguous. The CDR3 runs to 12 residues. V was pared by 5 bases and J by 4 bases, with 8 bases between. Per the germline V gene, CDR1 is MNHEY and CDR2 is SMNVEV (reference sequence). This chain's CDR3 is CASSEGGYGYTF. DNA of the CDR3: TGTGCCAGCAGTGAGGGCGGCTATGGCTACACCTTC.

J is TRBJ2-5 and V is TRBV27; 7 bases agree with TRBD2. Germline V gene data show CDR1 as MNHEY and CDR2 as SMNVEV (reference sequence). Trimming at V came to 0 bases and at J to 5 bases, leaving 6 bases not matched to a gene. The CDR3 is 15 residues long. The CDR3: CASSLSRRERETQYF. CDR3 coding DNA: TGTGCCAGCAGTTTATCTCGGCGGGAGAGGGAGACCCAGTACTTC.

The chain recombines TRBV11-2 with TRBJ2-3; perhaps TRBD2 as D (6 bases). The CDR3 sequence is 16 residues long. Trimming pared 5 bases from V and 5 bases from J, leaving 20 bases between. The V gene's germline CDR1 is SGHAT and CDR2 FQNNGV. The CDR3 reads CASSLVPTRVGDTQYF. The CDR3 region has the DNA TGTGCCAGCAGCCTCGTCCCGACTAGGGTAGGAGATACGCAGTATTTT.

The rearrangement uses TRBV27 and TRBJ2-3; 7 bases align to TRBD2. Germline V gene data show CDR1 as MNHEY and CDR2 as SMNVEV (reference sequence). V dropped 4 bases and J dropped 3; count of bases not matched to a gene: 7. This CDR3 is built from 15 residues. DNA for the CDR3: TGTGCCAGCAGTTCCCCGGGGGGTAAGACAGATACGCAGTATTTT. Translated: CASSSPGGKTDTQYF.

This clone was counted between two and nine times. The chain has TRBV19 and TRBJ1-1, with D perhaps TRBD1 (5 bases). V lost 7 bases to trimming and J lost 5 bases, with 23 bases between them. This CDR3 has 16 residues. CDR1 LNHDA and CDR2 SQIVND come from the germline V gene (reference sequence). CDR3 amino acids: CASISMGHQGWTEAFF. The CDR3 DNA reads TGTGCCAGTATTTCCATGGGGCATCAAGGGTGGACTGAAGCTTTCTTT.

The gene calls are TRBV4-1 and TRBJ2-1; TRBD2 aligns across 8 bases. The V gene end was trimmed by 6 bases and the J gene end by 7 bases; junction bases not matched to a gene: 8. The CDR3 is made up of 14 amino acids. The germline V gene encodes CDR1 MGHRA and CDR2 YSYEKL. The CDR3 DNA reads as TGCGCCAGCAGGACAGCGGGGGTAGGGAATGAGCAGTTCTTC. As protein: CASRTAGVGNEQFF.